The 24 T cell receptor beta chains given below trace back to one sample, sequenced in a study of blood T cell repertoires in COVID-19. TCRdb's copy holds only in-frame clones and misses some; the assay was immunoSEQ multiplex PCR. Counted here are over 300,000 clones, 85% to 90% occurring once; the ten biggest clones make up approximately 0.96%. Input material: PBMCs or T cells enriched from blood (not recorded which). The source is a woman between 25 and 40 years old with acute COVID-19.

The chain is built from TRBV12-5 and TRBJ2-5; the D gene is possibly TRBD2 (5 bases). CDR1 and CDR2 from the germline V gene are LGHNT and FRNRAP. The CDR3 covers 15 residues. Trimming removed 6 bases at V and 2 bases at J, with 16 bases between. The CDR3 DNA reads as TGTGCTAGTGGATCCGGGATCAAGGCACAAGAGACCCAGTACTTC. As protein: CASGSGIKAQETQYF.

V and J are TRBV11-2 and TRBJ2-3; 10 positions agree with TRBD1. The CDR3 contains 15 residues. Germline loops: CDR1 SGHAT, CDR2 FQNNGV. V trimming: 4 bases; J trimming: 4 bases; junction bases outside the gene matches: 5. This CDR3 reads CASSSGTGVADTQYF. Written as DNA, the CDR3 is TGTGCCAGCAGCTCCGGGACAGGGGTAGCAGATACGCAGTATTTT.

The chain combines TRBV11-3 with TRBJ1-1; TRBD1 matches at 9 bases. The V gene end was trimmed by 4 bases and the J gene end by 7 bases; junction bases not matched to a gene: 7. Germline V gives CDR1 SGHNT, CDR2 YENEEA. This CDR3 has 14 amino acids. CDR3 DNA: TGTGCCAGCAGCTCTCCACAGGGGGCATTTGAAGCTTTCTTT. Amino acids: CASSSPQGAFEAFF.

A single count supports this clone. V and J are TRBV5-1 and TRBJ2-3; 13 bases match TRBD2. The CDR3 has 19 amino acids. Germline trimming cut 5 bases from V and 0 bases from J; bases unmatched to any gene: 12. In germline, CDR1 is SGHRS, CDR2 YFSETQ. In DNA, the CDR3 is TGCGCCAGCAGGAGGACCGGGACTAGCGGGACCTCTAGCACAGATACGCAGTATTTT. It is translated as CASRRTGTSGTSSTDTQYF.

The chain is built from TRBV10-3 and TRBJ2-5; 9 bases agree with TRBD2. CDR1 and CDR2 from the germline V gene are ENHRY and SYGVKD. Losses at the gene ends were 10 bases for V and 0 bases for J; bases not matched to a gene: 6. The CDR3 has 14 residues. The CDR3 here is CASGTSFNQETQYF. CDR3 nucleotide sequence: TGTGCCAGCGGGACTAGCTTTAACCAAGAGACCCAGTACTTC.

The gene calls are TRBV2 and TRBJ1-1; D might be TRBD1 (5 bases). The V and J ends lost 3 bases and 4 bases respectively, with 12 bases between them. The CDR3 runs to 14 residues. Per germline, CDR1 SNHLY and CDR2 FYNNEI. CDR3 sequence (DNA): TGTGCCAGCAGTGAGCTCCGCAGGGTCACTGAAGCTTTCTTT. Encoded protein: CASSELRRVTEAFF.

For this clone: A read error may account for a junction end that differs from germline. This chain uses TRBV15 with TRBJ1-4; 9 nucleotides line up with TRBD1. Germline V CDR1 and CDR2: LNHNV, YYDKDF (reference sequence). The CDR3 loop spans 18 amino acids. The CDR3 DNA reads as TGTGCCACCAGCAGAGATCCCCTCGGCGGGGACAGGGTCCCCCGGTCACTTTTT. It encodes CATSRDPLGGDRVPRSLF.

The chain has TRBV30 and TRBJ1-5; maybe TRBD1 (5 bases). Germline V gene lookup returns CDR1 GTSNPN and CDR2 SVGIG (reference sequence). The CDR3 has 14 residues. V was trimmed by 2 bases and J by 7 bases, leaving 15 bases between them. The CDR3 loop reads CAWSKGAFKQPQHF. The CDR3 DNA follows: TGTGCCTGGAGTAAAGGGGCTTTCAAGCAGCCCCAGCATTTT.

The V and J genes are TRBV6-1 and TRBJ2-1, with 10 nucleotides matching TRBD2. The CDR3 is made up of 16 amino acids. V lost 4 bases, J lost 4 bases, and 7 bases stayed unmatched. Per germline, CDR1 MNHNS and CDR2 SASEGT. The CDR3: CASSAQALAGYNEQFF. DNA of the CDR3: TGTGCCAGCAGTGCCCAGGCACTAGCGGGGTACAATGAGCAGTTCTTC.

The chain has TRBV6-4 and TRBJ1-5; D is perhaps TRBD1 (6 bases). Germline-derived CDR1 and CDR2 are MRHNA and SNTAGT. This CDR3 contains 15 residues. The V end was cut by 5 bases, the J end by 4 bases, with 15 bases between. The CDR3 protein is CASSPRGGGNQPQHF. The DNA for the CDR3 is TGTGCCAGCAGTCCCCGAGGGGGGGGGAATCAGCCCCAGCATTTT.

This sequence joins TRBV27 and TRBJ1-4, with 9 bases fitting TRBD1. Per germline, CDR1 MNHEY and CDR2 SMNVEV (reference sequence). The V segment lost 5 bases and the J segment 1 base; nucleotides outside the gene matches: 2. This CDR3 contains 15 residues. The CDR3 nucleotides read TGTGCCAGCAGTGGGACAGGGATAACTAATGAAAAACTGTTTTTT. This gives the protein CASSGTGITNEKLFF.

DNA for the CDR3: TGCAGCGTTGTGCTAGCGGGGTACAATGAGCAGTTCTTC. Its protein is CSVVLAGYNEQFF. This chain links TRBV29-1 with TRBJ2-1; 9 bases fit TRBD2. V shed 4 bases and J 4 bases; nucleotides not matched to a gene: 2. The CDR3 consists of 13 residues. Germline lookup yields CDR1 SQVTM and CDR2 ANQGSEA.

This chain uses TRBV7-2 with TRBJ1-2; D unresolved. Trimming removed 5 bases from V and 1 base from J, with 11 bases in between. The CDR3 is made up of 14 amino acids. CDR1 SGHTA and CDR2 FQGNSA come from the germline V gene. The CDR3 coding sequence is TGTGCCAGCAGCCGCAGGACTCTTAACTATGGCTACACCTTC. This codes for CASSRRTLNYGYTF.

V is TRBV27 and J is TRBJ2-2; D call uncertain. The CDR3 contains 13 residues. Trimming took off 2 bases at V and 6 bases at J, with 7 bases between the two ends. Per germline, CDR1 MNHEY and CDR2 SMNVEV (reference sequence). CDR3 bases: TGTGCCAGCAGTTTACTTGGGCCCGGGGAGCTGTTTTTT. This codes for CASSLLGPGELFF.

V and J are TRBV29-1 and TRBJ2-2, with TRBD2 matching over 8 bases. Germline V gene sequence: CDR1 SQVTM, CDR2 ANQGSEA. The CDR3 runs to 16 residues. The V and J ends lost 6 bases and 1 base, in that order; junction bases with no gene match: 10. The CDR3 region is CSVSGGESLNTGELFF. In DNA form, the CDR3 reads TGCAGCGTCTCGGGGGGGGAATCTTTGAACACCGGGGAGCTGTTTTTT.

The chain combines TRBV9 with TRBJ2-7, with 7 positions matching TRBD1. V dropped 0 bases and J dropped 3; count of bases not matched to a gene: 3. The CDR3 has 14 residues. Per germline, CDR1 SGDLS and CDR2 YYNGEE. The CDR3 DNA reads TGTGCCAGCAGCGTAGGTAGGACAGGCTACGAGCAGTACTTC. Protein product: CASSVGRTGYEQYF.

This rearrangement joins TRBV30 to TRBJ2-3; D perhaps matches TRBD2 (5 bases). This CDR3 is built from 13 residues. Trimming shortened V by 0 bases and J by 6 bases, and 10 bases separated the two germline ends. Per the germline V gene, CDR1 is GTSNPN and CDR2 is SVGIG (reference sequence). CDR3 protein: CAWSVDRGDTQYF. CDR3 nucleotide sequence: TGTGCCTGGAGTGTAGATCGCGGGGATACGCAGTATTTT.

This clone was seen only a few times. V usage is TRBV5-5 and J usage is TRBJ1-1, with 8 bases matching TRBD1. The germline V gene encodes CDR1 SGHKS and CDR2 YYEKEE (reference sequence). After removal of 0 bases from V and 9 bases from J, the junction contained 1 base not matched to a gene. This CDR3 is 12 amino acids long. In DNA form, the CDR3 reads TGTGCCAGCAGCTTGGGACAGGGGAAAGCTTTCTTT. This gives the protein CASSLGQGKAFF.

Here the CDR3 DNA reads TGTGCCAGCAGTTTCGGGGGTGGTAGCTCCTACGAGCAGTACTTC. This gives the protein CASSFGGGSSYEQYF. This rearrangement joins TRBV27 to TRBJ2-7, with TRBD2 as a possible D gene (6 bases). This CDR3 is 15 amino acids long. V lost 3 bases and J 0 bases, leaving 12 bases between the germline ends. In germline, CDR1 is MNHEY, CDR2 SMNVEV (reference sequence).

This clone was detected only a few times. The CDR3, as DNA: TGTGCCAGCAGTGGATCTAACCGTGGGAACACTGAAGCTTTCTTT. Encoded protein: CASSGSNRGNTEAFF. The V and J genes are TRBV2 and TRBJ1-1, with no clear D. V lost 4 bases and J 1 base, leaving 13 bases between the germline ends. Germline lookup yields CDR1 SNHLY and CDR2 FYNNEI. This CDR3 contains 15 residues.

This chain joins TRBV10-3 and TRBJ1-1; 7 bases align to TRBD1. V was pared by 4 bases and J by 5 bases, with 10 bases of the junction left unmatched. Per germline, CDR1 ENHRY and CDR2 SYGVKD. This CDR3 comprises 15 residues. The CDR3 loop reads CAISGGMRGRTEAFF. CDR3 DNA sequence: TGTGCCATCAGTGGAGGGATGAGGGGGCGGACTGAAGCTTTCTTT.

In this sample, this clone turned up once. The rearrangement uses TRBV18 and TRBJ2-7, with a tentative D call TRBD1 (6 bases). The CDR3 totals 15 residues. V dropped 3 bases and J dropped 7 bases, with 19 bases sitting between them. Looked up from germline, CDR1 is KGHSH and CDR2 is LQKENI. The CDR3 protein is CASSPGTPGVGEQYF. CDR3 DNA sequence: TGTGCCAGCTCACCCGGGACACCCGGGGTAGGAGAGCAGTACTTC.

This clone was counted a few times. V is TRBV4-1 and J is TRBJ1-1, with D uncertain. V was pared by 6 bases and J by 1 base, with 9 bases between. Germline CDR1 and CDR2: MGHRA and YSYEKL. The CDR3 has 13 amino acids. This CDR3 is CASSRQANTEAFF. The CDR3 nucleotides read TGCGCCAGCAGTCGGCAGGCGAACACTGAAGCTTTCTTT.

This sequence joins TRBV24-1 and TRBJ2-2, with 11 bases fitting TRBD1. The V and J ends lost 3 bases and 3 bases, in that order; junction bases with no gene match: 11. Germline CDR1 and CDR2: KGHDR and SFDVKD. This CDR3 contains 19 residues. In DNA form, the CDR3 reads TGTGCCACCAGTGATCCGGGGTGGACGGGACAGGGGGACACCGGGGAGCTGTTTTTT. It is translated as CATSDPGWTGQGDTGELFF.